This entry features one TCR beta chain sequence. Its specificity is not known. The germline V gene encodes CDR1 SGHRS and CDR2 YFSETQ. V was pared by 0 bases and J by 5 bases, with 17 bases between. The CDR3 length is 16 residues. The data derive from a study of blood T cells in healthy people across ages. Study-wide findings and caveats: Diversity estimates drawn from one million T cells were deemed underestimates.

The use of a sample-barcoded 5' primer and a J-beta primer mix characterized a second PCR of roughly 6 to 11 cycles. Using its own MiXCR run on the 5' RACE reads, TCRdb lists one record per CDR3 protein. Of 1.2 million to 1.5 million distinct CDR3 sequences listed, 40% to 50% are singletons. The TCR was taken from a young woman in good health. The chain uses TRBV5-1 and TRBJ1-1; D ambiguous. Sequencing was performed on blood. This chain's CDR3 is CASSLVAATGTTEAFF. CDR3 nucleotides: TGCGCCAGCAGCTTGGTGGCAGCAACGGGCACGACTGAAGCTTTCTTT.